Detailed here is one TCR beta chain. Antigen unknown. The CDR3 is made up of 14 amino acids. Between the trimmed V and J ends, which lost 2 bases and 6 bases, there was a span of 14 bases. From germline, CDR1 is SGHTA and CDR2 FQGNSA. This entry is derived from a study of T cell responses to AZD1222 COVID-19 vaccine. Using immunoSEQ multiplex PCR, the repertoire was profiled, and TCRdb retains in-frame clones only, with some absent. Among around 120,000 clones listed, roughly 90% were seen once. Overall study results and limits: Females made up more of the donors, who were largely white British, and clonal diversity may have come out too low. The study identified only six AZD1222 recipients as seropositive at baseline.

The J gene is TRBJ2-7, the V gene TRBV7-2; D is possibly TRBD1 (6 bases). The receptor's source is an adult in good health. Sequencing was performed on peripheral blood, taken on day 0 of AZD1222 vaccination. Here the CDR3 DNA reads TGTGCCAGCAGCTTAAGGCAGGGGCGGCGCGAGCAGTACTTC. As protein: CASSLRQGRREQYF. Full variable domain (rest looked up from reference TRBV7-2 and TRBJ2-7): GAGVSQSPSNKVTEKGKDVELRCDPISGHTALYWYRQSLGQGLEFLIYFQGNSAPDKSGLPSDRFSAERTGGSVSTLTIQRTQQEDSAVYLCASSLRQGRREQYFGPGTRLTVT.